This T cell receptor (beta chain) was obtained from a study of shared clonotypes between healthy human individuals. Clones were sequenced by immunoSEQ multiplex PCR, and TCRdb holds only the in-frame ones, with some missing. The sample holds roughly 410,000 clones, 96% seen once. CDR3 length: 18 residues. From germline, CDR1 is MDHEN and CDR2 SYDVKM. The J segment lost 8 bases and the V segment lost 6 bases, leaving 16 bases of the junction unmatched. The V gene is TRBV28, the J gene TRBJ2-1; 13 nucleotides align to TRBD2. The source of this sequence is a young man in good health. Sequenced: memory CD8+ T cells sorted from blood. Sample subset: CD45RO+ cells pooled with CCR7-negative TemRA cells. CDR3 sequence reads: CASRSSIGGTSGTYEQFF. In DNA form, the CDR3 reads TGTGCCAGCAGATCATCCATCGGGGGGACTAGCGGGACCTATGAGCAGTTCTTC.